This entry lists 15 T cell receptor beta chains sequenced from one sample in a study of monozygotic twins with inflammatory bowel disease. TCRdb processed the 5' RACE reads again and assigns one entry to each CDR3 protein, with no DNA. The listing records 70,000 to 95,000 distinct CDR3 sequences. Input material: blood. The receptors stem from a human donor with ulcerative colitis or Crohn's disease, or a healthy co-twin of an affected twin (not recorded which).

The rearrangement links TRBV5-1 to TRBJ1-3; TCRdb proposes TRBD1, but this gene call is untestable without DNA. This CDR3 region has 15 residues. Per germline, CDR1 SGHRS and CDR2 YFSETQ. CDR3 amino acids: CASSLEGTGGATIYF.

The genes are TRBV19 and TRBJ2-2; TCRdb's D gene call, TRBD1, goes unchecked for lack of DNA. Germline V gene sequence: CDR1 LNHDA, CDR2 SQIVND (reference sequence). This CDR3 is built from 14 residues. CDR3 loop: CASIGGLNTGELFF.

The V and J genes are TRBV7-2 and TRBJ1-2. The germline V gene encodes CDR1 SGHTA and CDR2 FQGNSA. The length of the CDR3 is 14 residues. This chain's CDR3 is CASSLSVQNYGYTF.

The V call is TRBV7-2, the J call TRBJ1-4; TCRdb's D call of TRBD1 is untestable without DNA. There are 14 residues in the CDR3. CDR1 is SGHTA, CDR2 FQGNSA, per germline. The CDR3 spells CASSRQTTNEKLFF.

The gene calls are TRBV20-1 and TRBJ2-1; as DNA is missing, the TRBD1 call by TCRdb cannot be tested. The CDR3 has 15 amino acids. CDR1 is DFQATT, CDR2 SNEGSKA, per germline (reference sequence). The CDR3 loop reads CSANAAGQLYNEQFF.

V gene TRBV7-3 combines with J gene TRBJ2-5. The CDR3 runs 14 residues. The germline gives CDR1 SGHTA, CDR2 FQGTGA. The chain's CDR3 is CASSLSGIQETQYF.

This chain uses TRBV27 with TRBJ2-2; with no DNA, the TCRdb D assignment of TRBD2 cannot be verified. The CDR3 sequence is 16 residues long. Germline CDR1 is MNHEY and CDR2 is SMNVEV (reference sequence). The CDR3 loop is CASRPHSGGNTGELFF.

The V and J genes are TRBV7-6 and TRBJ2-5; TCRdb indicates TRBD1, and absent DNA this call remains unverified. Germline V gene data show CDR1 as SGHVS and CDR2 as FNYEAQ. CDR3 length equals 13 residues. The CDR3 reads CASSGAGFETQYF.

This chain joins TRBV2 and TRBJ1-2; TCRdb reports TRBD1, a call that lacks DNA to check it against. The CDR3 is 12 residues long. From germline, CDR1 is SNHLY and CDR2 FYNNEI. CDR3 amino acids: CASPGQGYGYTF. Looking up the rest from reference TRBV2 and TRBJ1-2 gives the full variable domain: EPEVTQTPSHQVTQMGQEVILRCVPISNHLYFYWYRQILGQKVEFLVSFYNNEISEKSEIFDDQFSVERPDGSNFTLKIRSTKLEDSAMYFCASPGQGYGYTFGSGTRLTVV.

The chain employs TRBV11-2 and TRBJ2-7; no DNA is available, so the TRBD1 call from TCRdb remains unchecked. The CDR3 spans 14 residues. Germline assignment: CDR1 SGHAT and CDR2 FQNNGV. The CDR3 sequence: CASSLQGQGDKQYF.

The CDR3 protein is CASSYFDTTGDTQYF. The chain carries TRBV7-2 and TRBJ2-3; absent DNA, TCRdb's TRBD1 call cannot be checked. The CDR3 is 15 residues long. In germline, CDR1 is SGHTA, CDR2 FQGNSA. Full variable domain (missing parts from reference TRBV7-2 and TRBJ2-3): GAGVSQSPSNKVTEKGKDVELRCDPISGHTALYWYRQSLGQGLEFLIYFQGNSAPDKSGLPSDRFSAERTGGSVSTLTIQRTQQEDSAVYLCASSYFDTTGDTQYFGPGTRLTVL.

The chain recombines TRBV20-1 with TRBJ1-5; TCRdb's D call of TRBD1 is untestable without DNA. The CDR3 loop spans 16 amino acids. In germline, CDR1 is DFQATT, CDR2 SNEGSKA (reference sequence). CDR3 residues: CSARNPWTGSNQPQHF.

The chain uses TRBV18 and TRBJ1-6; TCRdb reports TRBD1, a call that lacks DNA to check it against. The CDR3 sequence is 19 residues long. The germline CDR1 and CDR2 sequences are KGHSH and LQKENI. The CDR3 loop is CASSPPPNDGRLAHSPLHF.

The J gene is TRBJ1-1, the V gene TRBV5-6; the D call from TCRdb, TRBD1, cannot be confirmed without DNA. The CDR3 totals 14 residues. Per the germline V gene, CDR1 is SGHDT and CDR2 is YYEEEE. CDR3 sequence reads: CASSLAGGGTEAFF.

The CDR3 sequence is CASSEWENQPQHF. J is TRBJ1-5 and V is TRBV2. The CDR3 runs 13 residues. Per germline, CDR1 SNHLY and CDR2 FYNNEI.